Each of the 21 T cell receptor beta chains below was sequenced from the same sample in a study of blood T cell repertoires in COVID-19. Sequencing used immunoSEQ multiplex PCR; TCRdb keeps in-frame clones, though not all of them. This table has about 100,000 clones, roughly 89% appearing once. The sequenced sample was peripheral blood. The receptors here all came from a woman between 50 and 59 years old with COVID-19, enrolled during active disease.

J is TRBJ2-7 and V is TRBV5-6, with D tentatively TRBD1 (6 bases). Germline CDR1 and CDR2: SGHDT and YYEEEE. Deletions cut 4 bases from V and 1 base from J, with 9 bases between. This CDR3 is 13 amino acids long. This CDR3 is CASSMDRSYEQYV. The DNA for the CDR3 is TGTGCCAGCAGCATGGACAGATCCTACGAGCAGTACGTC.

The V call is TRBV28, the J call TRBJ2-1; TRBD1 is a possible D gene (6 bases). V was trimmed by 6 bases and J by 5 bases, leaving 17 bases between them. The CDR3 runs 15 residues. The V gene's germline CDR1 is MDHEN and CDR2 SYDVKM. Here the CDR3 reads CASRWGTSYNNEQFF. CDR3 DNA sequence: TGTGCCAGCAGATGGGGGACAAGTTATAACAATGAGCAGTTCTTC.

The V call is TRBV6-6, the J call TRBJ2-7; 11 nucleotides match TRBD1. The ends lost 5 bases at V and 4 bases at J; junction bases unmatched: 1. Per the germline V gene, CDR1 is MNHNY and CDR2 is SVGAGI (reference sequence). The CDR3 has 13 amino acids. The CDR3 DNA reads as TGTGCCAGCAGTCGGGACAGGGGGTACGAGCAGTACTTC. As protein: CASSRDRGYEQYF.

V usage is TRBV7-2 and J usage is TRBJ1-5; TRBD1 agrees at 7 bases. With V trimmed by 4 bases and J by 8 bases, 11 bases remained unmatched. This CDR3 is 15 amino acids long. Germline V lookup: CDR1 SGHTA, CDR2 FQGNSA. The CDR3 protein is CASSSYPGTVKPQHF. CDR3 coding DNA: TGTGCCAGCAGCTCCTACCCGGGGACAGTAAAGCCCCAGCATTTT.

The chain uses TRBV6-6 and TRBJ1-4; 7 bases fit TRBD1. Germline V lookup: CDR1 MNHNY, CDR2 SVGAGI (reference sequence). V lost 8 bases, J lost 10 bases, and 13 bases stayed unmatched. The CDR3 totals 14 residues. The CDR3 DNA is TGTGCCAGCTTGCCAGGGGGTACGGCGCGAAAACTGTTTTTT. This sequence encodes CASLPGGTARKLFF.

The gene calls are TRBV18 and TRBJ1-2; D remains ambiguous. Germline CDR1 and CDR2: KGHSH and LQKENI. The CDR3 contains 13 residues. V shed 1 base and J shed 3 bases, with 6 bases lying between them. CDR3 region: CASSPLADYGYTF. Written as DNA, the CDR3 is TGTGCCAGCTCACCACTAGCTGACTATGGCTACACCTTC.

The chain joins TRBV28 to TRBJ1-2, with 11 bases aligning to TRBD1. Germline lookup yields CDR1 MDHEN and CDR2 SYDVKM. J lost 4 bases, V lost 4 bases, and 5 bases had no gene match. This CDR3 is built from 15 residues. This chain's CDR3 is CASSSRTGGSYGYTF. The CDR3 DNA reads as TGTGCCAGCAGTTCCCGGACAGGGGGCTCCTATGGCTACACCTTC.

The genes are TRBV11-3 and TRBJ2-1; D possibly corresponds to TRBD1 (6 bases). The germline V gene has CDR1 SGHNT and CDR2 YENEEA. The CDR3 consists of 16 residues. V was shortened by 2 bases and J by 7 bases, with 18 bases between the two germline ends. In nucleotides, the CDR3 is TGTGCCAGCAGCTTAATTGACAGGCGATCAGAAAATGAGCAGTTCTTC. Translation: CASSLIDRRSENEQFF. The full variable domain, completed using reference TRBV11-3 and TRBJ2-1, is EAGVVQSPRYKIIEKKQPVAFWCNPISGHNTLYWYLQNLGQGPELLIRYENEEAVDDSQLPKDRFSAERLKGVDSTLKIQPAELGDSAVYLCASSLIDRRSENEQFFGPGTRLTVL.

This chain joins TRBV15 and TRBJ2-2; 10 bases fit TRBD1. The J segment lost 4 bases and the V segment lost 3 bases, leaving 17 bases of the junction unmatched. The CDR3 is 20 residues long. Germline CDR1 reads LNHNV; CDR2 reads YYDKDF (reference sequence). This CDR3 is CATSRPDRGGRFTFTGELFF. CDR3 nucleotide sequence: TGTGCCACCAGCAGGCCGGACAGGGGGGGAAGATTCACCTTCACCGGGGAGCTGTTTTTT. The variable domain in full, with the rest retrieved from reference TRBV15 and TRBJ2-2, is DAMVIQNPRYQVTQFGKPVTLSCSQTLNHNVMYWYQQKSSQAPKLLFHYYDKDFNNEADTPDNFQSRRPNTSFCFLDIRSPGLGDTAMYLCATSRPDRGGRFTFTGELFFGEGSRLTVL.

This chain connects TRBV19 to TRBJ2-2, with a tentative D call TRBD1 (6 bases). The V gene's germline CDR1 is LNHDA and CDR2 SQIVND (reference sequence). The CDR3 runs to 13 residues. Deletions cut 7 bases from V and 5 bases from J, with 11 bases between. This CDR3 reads CASTRQATGELFF. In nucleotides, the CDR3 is TGTGCCAGTACAAGACAGGCGACCGGGGAGCTGTTTTTT.

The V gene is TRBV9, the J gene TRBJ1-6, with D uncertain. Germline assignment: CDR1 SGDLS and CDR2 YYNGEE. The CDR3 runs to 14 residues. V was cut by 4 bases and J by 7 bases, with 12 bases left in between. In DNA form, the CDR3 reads TGTGCCAGCAGCCCGCGGGCTGGGAATTCACCCCTCCACTTT. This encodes CASSPRAGNSPLHF.

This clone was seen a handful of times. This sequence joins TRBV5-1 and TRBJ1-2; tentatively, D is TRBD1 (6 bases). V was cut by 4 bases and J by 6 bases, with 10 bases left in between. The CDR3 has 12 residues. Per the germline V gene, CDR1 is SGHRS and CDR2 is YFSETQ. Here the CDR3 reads CASSPQGNGYTF. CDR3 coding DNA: TGCGCCAGCAGCCCGCAGGGGAATGGCTACACCTTC.

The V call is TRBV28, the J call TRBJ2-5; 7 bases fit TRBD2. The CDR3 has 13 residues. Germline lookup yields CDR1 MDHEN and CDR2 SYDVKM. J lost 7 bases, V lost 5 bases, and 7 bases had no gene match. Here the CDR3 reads CASSRPAGMTQYF. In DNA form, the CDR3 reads TGTGCCAGCAGTAGGCCAGCGGGGATGACCCAGTACTTC.

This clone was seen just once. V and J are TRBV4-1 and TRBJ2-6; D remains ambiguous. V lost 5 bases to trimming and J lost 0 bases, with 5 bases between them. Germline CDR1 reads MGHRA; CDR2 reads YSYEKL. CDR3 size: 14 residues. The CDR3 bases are TGCGCCAGCAGCTCCCTCTCTGGGGCCAACGTCCTGACTTTC. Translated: CASSSLSGANVLTF.

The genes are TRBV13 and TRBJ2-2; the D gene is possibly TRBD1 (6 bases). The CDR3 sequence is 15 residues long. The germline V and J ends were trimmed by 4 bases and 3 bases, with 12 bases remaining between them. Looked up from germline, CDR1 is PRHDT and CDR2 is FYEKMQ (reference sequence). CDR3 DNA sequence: TGTGCCAGCAGCTCCACCGGACAGTACACCGGGGAGCTGTTTTTT. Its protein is CASSSTGQYTGELFF.

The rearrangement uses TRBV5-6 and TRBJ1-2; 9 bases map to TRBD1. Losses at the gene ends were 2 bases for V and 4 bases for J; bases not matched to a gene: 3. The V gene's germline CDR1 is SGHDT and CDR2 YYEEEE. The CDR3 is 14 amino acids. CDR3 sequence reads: CASSLGTGTYGYTF. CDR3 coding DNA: TGTGCCAGCAGCTTAGGGACAGGGACCTATGGCTACACCTTC.

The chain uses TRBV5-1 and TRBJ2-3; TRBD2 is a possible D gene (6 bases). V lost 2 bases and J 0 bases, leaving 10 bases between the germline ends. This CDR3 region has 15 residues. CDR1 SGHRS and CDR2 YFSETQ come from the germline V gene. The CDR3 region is CASSLQEGSTDTQYF. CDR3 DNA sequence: TGCGCCAGCAGCTTACAGGAGGGTAGCACAGATACGCAGTATTTT.

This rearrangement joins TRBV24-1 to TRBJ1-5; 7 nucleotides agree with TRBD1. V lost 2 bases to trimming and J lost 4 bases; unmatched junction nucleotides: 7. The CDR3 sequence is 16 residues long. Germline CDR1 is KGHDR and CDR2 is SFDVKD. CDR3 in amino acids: CATSDSRQGPNQPQHF. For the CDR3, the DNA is TGTGCCACCAGTGATTCCAGACAGGGCCCGAATCAGCCCCAGCATTTT.

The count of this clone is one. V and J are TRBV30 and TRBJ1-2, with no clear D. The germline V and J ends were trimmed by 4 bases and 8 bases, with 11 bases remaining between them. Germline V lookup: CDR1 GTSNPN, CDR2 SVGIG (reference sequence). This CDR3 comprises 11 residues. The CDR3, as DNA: TGTGCCTGGACGGAGGGTGACGGCTACACCTTC. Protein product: CAWTEGDGYTF.

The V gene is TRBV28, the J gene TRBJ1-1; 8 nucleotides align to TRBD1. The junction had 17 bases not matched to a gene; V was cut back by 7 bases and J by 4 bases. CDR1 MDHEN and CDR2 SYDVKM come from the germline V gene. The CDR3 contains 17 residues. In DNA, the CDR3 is TGTGCCAGCATCAGAGATGTACAGGGGGTTGGTGGCACTGAAGCTTTCTTT. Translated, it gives CASIRDVQGVGGTEAFF.

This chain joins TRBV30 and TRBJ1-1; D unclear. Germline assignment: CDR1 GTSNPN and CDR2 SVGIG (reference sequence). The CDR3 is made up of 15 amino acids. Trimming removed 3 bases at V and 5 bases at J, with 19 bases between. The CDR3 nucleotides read TGTGCCTGGAGCCACATTAACATAGCAAGGACTGAAGCTTTCTTT. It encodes CAWSHINIARTEAFF.